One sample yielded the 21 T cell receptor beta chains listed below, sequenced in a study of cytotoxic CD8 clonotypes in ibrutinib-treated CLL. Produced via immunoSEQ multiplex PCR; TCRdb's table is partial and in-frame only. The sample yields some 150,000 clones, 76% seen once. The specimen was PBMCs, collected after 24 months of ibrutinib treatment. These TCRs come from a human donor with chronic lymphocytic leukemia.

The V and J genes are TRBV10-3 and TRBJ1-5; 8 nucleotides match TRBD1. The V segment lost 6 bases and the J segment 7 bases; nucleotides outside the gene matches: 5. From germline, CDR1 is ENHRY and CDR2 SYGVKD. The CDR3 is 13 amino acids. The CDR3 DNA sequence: TGTGCCATCAGCCAACAGGGGGGACAGCCCCAGCATTTT. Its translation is CAISQQGGQPQHF.

Here the CDR3 reads CASSLSRGGYTF. CDR3 bases: TGTGCCAGCAGTTTATCAAGGGGCGGCTACACCTTC. The V call is TRBV28, the J call TRBJ1-2; the D gene is possibly TRBD1 (5 bases). CDR3 length: 12 residues. Germline V gene lookup returns CDR1 MDHEN and CDR2 SYDVKM. The V and J ends lost 1 base and 8 bases respectively, with 8 bases between them.

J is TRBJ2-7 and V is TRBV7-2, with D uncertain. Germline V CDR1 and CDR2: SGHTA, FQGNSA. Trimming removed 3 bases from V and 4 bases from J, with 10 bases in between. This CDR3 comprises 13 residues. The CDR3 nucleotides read TGTGCCAGCAGCTTCACATTGCCTTACGAGCAGTACTTC. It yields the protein CASSFTLPYEQYF.

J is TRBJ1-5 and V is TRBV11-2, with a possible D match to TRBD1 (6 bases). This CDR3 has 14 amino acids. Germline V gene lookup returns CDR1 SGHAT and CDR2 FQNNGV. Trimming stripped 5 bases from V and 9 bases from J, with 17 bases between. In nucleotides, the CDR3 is TGTGCCAGCAGCCTCCCGGGGGCAGACGTGCCCCAGCATTTT. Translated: CASSLPGADVPQHF.

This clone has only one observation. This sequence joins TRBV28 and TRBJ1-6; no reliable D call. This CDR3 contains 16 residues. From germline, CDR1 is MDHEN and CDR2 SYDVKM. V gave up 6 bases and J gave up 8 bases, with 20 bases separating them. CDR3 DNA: TGTGCCAGCAGCCGTGTGGTCCGGTCCCGGGATTCACCCCTCCACTTT. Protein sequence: CASSRVVRSRDSPLHF.

CDR3: CASSDLGRGTEAFF. Written as DNA, the CDR3 is TGTGCCAGCAGTGATTTGGGCAGGGGGACTGAAGCTTTCTTT. This rearrangement joins TRBV2 to TRBJ1-1, with 7 bases matching TRBD1. Germline CDR1 and CDR2: SNHLY and FYNNEI. The CDR3 covers 14 residues. Trimming cost V 3 bases and J 5 bases; bases outside gene matches: 6. Supplemented by reference TRBV2 and TRBJ1-1, the full variable domain reads EPEVTQTPSHQVTQMGQEVILRCVPISNHLYFYWYRQILGQKVEFLVSFYNNEISEKSEIFDDQFSVERPDGSNFTLKIRSTKLEDSAMYFCASSDLGRGTEAFFGQGTRLTVV.

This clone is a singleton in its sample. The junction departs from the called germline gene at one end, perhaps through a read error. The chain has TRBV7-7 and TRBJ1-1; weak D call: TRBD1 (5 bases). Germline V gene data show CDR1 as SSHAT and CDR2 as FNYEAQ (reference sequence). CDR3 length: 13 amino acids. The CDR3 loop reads CASSSDRNTEAFF. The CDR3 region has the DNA TGTGCTAGCAGCAGCGACAGGAACACTGAAGCTTTCTTT.

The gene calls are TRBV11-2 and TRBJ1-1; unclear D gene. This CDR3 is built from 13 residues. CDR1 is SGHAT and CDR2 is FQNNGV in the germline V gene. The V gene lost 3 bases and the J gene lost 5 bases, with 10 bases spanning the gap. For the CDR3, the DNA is TGTGCCAGCAGCTTGGTGGCCGGGACTGAAGCTTTCTTT. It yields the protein CASSLVAGTEAFF.

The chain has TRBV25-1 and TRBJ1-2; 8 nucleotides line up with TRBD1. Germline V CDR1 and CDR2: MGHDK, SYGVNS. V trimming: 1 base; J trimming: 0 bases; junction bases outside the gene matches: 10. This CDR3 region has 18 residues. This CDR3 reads CASSEWTGPPEANYGYTF. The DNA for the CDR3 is TGTGCCAGCAGTGAATGGACAGGGCCTCCAGAAGCTAACTATGGCTACACCTTC.

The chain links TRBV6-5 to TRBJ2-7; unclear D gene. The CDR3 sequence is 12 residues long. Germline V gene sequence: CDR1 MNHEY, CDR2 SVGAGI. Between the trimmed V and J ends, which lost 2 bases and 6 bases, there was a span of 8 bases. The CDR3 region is CASSYGKAEQYF. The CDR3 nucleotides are TGTGCCAGCAGTTACGGCAAGGCCGAGCAGTACTTC.

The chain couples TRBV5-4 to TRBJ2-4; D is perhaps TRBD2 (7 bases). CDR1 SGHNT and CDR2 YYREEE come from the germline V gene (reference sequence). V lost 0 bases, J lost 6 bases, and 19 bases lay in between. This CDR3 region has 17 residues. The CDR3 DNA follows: TGTGCCAGCAGCTTGGTTGCGGGGGCGGGTCTTGGAAACATTCAGTACTTC. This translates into CASSLVAGAGLGNIQYF.

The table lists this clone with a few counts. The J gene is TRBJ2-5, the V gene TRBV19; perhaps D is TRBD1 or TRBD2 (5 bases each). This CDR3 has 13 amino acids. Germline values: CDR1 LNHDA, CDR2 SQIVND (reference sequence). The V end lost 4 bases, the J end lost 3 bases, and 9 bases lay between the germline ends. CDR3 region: CASSRGEKETQYF. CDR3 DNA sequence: TGTGCCAGTAGTAGAGGGGAAAAAGAGACCCAGTACTTC.

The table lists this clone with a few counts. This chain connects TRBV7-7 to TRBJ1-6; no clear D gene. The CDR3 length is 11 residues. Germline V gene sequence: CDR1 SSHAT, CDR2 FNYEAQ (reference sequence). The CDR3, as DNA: TGTGCTAGCGGCCTAGGGACACCCCTCCACTTT. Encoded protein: CASGLGTPLHF.

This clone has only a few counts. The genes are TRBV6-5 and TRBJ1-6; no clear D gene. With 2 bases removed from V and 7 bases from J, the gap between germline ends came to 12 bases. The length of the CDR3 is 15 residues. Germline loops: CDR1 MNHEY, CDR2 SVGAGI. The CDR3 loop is CASSYRTDGNSPLHF. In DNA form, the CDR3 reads TGTGCCAGCAGTTACCGAACGGACGGGAATTCACCCCTCCACTTT.

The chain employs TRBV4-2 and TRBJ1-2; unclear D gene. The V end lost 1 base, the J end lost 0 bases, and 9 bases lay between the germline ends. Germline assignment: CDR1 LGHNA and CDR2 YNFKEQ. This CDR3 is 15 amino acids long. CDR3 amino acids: CASSQVSATNYGYTF. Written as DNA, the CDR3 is TGTGCCAGCAGCCAAGTCTCCGCCACTAACTATGGCTACACCTTC.

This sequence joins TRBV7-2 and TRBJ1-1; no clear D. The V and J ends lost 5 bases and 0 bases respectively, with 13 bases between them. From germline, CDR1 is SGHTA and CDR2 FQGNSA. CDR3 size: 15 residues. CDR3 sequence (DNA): TGTGCCAGCAGCCCCTCCGGTCCAATGAACACTGAAGCTTTCTTT. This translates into CASSPSGPMNTEAFF.

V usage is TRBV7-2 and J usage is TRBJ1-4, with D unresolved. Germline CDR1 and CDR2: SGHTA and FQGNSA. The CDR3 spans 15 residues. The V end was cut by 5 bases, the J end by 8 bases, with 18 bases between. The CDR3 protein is CASSTRTQAPEKLFF. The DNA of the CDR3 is TGTGCCAGCAGCACCCGGACCCAGGCGCCCGAAAAACTGTTTTTT.

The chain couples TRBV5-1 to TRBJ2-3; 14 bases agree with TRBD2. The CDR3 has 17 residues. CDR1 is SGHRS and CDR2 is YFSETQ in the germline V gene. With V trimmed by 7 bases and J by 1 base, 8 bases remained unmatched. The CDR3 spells CASGGLAGVRGTDTQYF. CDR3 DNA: TGCGCCAGCGGGGGACTAGCGGGAGTTAGGGGCACAGATACGCAGTATTTT. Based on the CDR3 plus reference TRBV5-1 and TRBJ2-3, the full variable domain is KAGVTQTPRYLIKTRGQQVTLSCSPISGHRSVSWYQQTPGQGLQFLFEYFSETQRNKGNFPGRFSGRQFSNSRSEMNVSTLELGDSALYLCASGGLAGVRGTDTQYFGPGTRLTVL.

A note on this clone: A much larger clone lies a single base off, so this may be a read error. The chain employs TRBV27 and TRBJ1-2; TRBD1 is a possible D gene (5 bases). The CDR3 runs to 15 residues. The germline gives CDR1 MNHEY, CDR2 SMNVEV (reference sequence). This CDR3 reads CASSPGGTSNYDYTF. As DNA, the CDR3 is TGTGCCAGCAGTCCAGGCGGGACTTCTAACTATGACTACACCTTC.

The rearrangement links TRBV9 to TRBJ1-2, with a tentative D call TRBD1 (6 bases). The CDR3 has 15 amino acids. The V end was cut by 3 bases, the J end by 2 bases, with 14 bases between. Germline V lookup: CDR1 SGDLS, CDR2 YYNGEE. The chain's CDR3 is CASSATGTNNYGYTF. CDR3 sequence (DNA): TGTGCCAGCAGCGCCACCGGGACAAACAACTATGGCTACACCTTC.

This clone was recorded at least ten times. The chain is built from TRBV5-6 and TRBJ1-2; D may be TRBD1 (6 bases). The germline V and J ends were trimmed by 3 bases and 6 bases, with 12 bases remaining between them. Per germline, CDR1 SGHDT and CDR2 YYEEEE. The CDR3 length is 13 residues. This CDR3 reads CASSSGQRDGYTF. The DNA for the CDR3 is TGTGCCAGCAGCTCTGGACAGAGAGATGGCTACACCTTC.